The source of this TCR beta chain is a study of shared clonotypes between healthy human individuals. Study-level points and caveats: The donor pool, a small one, limited the genetic and exposure-history diversity represented.

Points on this clone: What it recognizes is unknown.

Among the donors, all were Caucasian adults who lived in Nashville, Tennessee. The CD4+ fraction was divided into a CD45RA+ naive subset and a CD45RA-negative memory subset. From germline, CDR1 is WNHNN and CDR2 SYGVQD (reference sequence). This CDR3 comprises 22 residues. Unmatched junction bases numbered 22, after V lost 7 bases and J lost 0 bases. Once extracted for a subset, genomic DNA was divided evenly among several immunoSEQ plates. Repertoires were generated with immunoSEQ multiplex PCR, while TCRdb's copy carries only in-frame clones and drops some. The table has approximately 2.3 million clones, 90% to 95% seen once; the top ten hold under 0.45%.

The chain uses TRBV10-1 and TRBJ2-4, with 12 positions matching TRBD2. Sequenced input: naive CD4+ T cells from PBMCs. Subset denoted: CD45RA+ positively selected. The receptor was derived from a man between 18 and 29 years old in good health. Some clones in this sample may be carry-over from other donors' samples. The CDR3 bases are TGCGCCAGCAAGGGAGAACTAGCGGGAGGTACATGTAAATTACTAGCCAAAAACATTCAGTACTTC. Translated: CASKGELAGGTCKLLAKNIQYF.